The 31 T cell receptor beta chains below were found in one sample sequenced in a study of regulatory T cells in long-lasting Graves disease. Regarding time point: persistent/refractory GD, antithyroid drugs over 5 years with positive TRAb. PBMC RNA was the source of the TCR library. Construction of TCR beta libraries relied on iRepertoire HTBI primers and on Arm-PCR targeting CDR3 regions. MiXCR, run by TCRdb on the multiplex PCR reads, gives a single entry per CDR3 protein. This sample has under 350,000 distinct CDR3 sequences, with around 21% found just once. The sample here was peripheral blood mononuclear cells (PBMCs), taken when the disease was refractory, from a patient treated with antithyroid drugs. All receptors come from a female donor with Graves disease.

This clonotype appeared many times. V gene TRBV28 combines with J gene TRBJ1-1; D remains ambiguous. V dropped 4 bases and J dropped 3 bases, with 9 bases sitting between them. The CDR3 totals 13 residues. The V gene's germline CDR1 is MDHEN and CDR2 SYDVKM. The CDR3 sequence: CASSWQIYTEAFF. As DNA, the CDR3 is TGTGCCAGCAGTTGGCAGATATACACTGAAGCTTTCTTT.

The CDR3, as DNA: TGTGCCAGCAGCACGACAGAGAACTCTGGAAACACCATATATTTT. This gives the protein CASSTTENSGNTIYF. The V and J genes are TRBV7-6 and TRBJ1-3; D might be TRBD1 (5 bases). The germline CDR1 and CDR2 sequences are SGHVS and FNYEAQ. The CDR3 contains 15 residues. V lost 5 bases to trimming and J lost 0 bases, with 11 bases between them.

This clonotype was seen many times. CDR3 loop: CASSLGRLAGEVEQYF. The CDR3 DNA is TGTGCCAGCAGCTTGGGTCGACTAGCGGGAGAAGTCGAGCAGTACTTC. This chain uses TRBV11-2 with TRBJ2-7; 12 nucleotides match TRBD2. CDR3 size: 16 residues. The germline CDR1 and CDR2 sequences are SGHAT and FQNNGV. With V trimmed by 3 bases and J by 6 bases, 9 bases remained unmatched.

The chain's CDR3 is CASSYSKSGYEQYF. The CDR3 bases are TGTGCCAGCAGTTACTCGAAATCAGGGTACGAGCAGTACTTC. This chain links TRBV6-2 or TRBV6-3 with TRBJ2-7, with a tentative D call TRBD1 (5 bases). CDR3 length equals 14 residues. Germline V CDR1 and CDR2: MNHEY, SVGEGT. Trimming stripped 0 bases from V and 4 bases from J, with 10 bases between.

This clonotype was counted a few times. This chain connects TRBV27 to TRBJ2-7; possible D gene TRBD2, 6 bases. Germline loops: CDR1 MNHEY, CDR2 SMNVEV (reference sequence). The CDR3 covers 15 residues. The V end lost 3 bases, the J end lost 3 bases, and 15 bases lay between the germline ends. CDR3 in amino acids: CASSFFGGAIYEQYF. CDR3 nucleotide sequence: TGTGCCAGCAGTTTTTTTGGCGGGGCAATCTACGAGCAGTACTTC.

J is TRBJ2-7 and V is TRBV29-1; 10 bases are a match to TRBD2. CDR1 is SQVTM and CDR2 is ANQGSEA in the germline V gene. Trimming cost V 0 bases and J 3 bases; bases outside gene matches: 11. The CDR3 is 17 amino acids. In DNA, the CDR3 is TGCAGCGTTGAAGATCCGGTCCAGCGGGAGGGCCACTACGAGCAGTACTTC. This translates into CSVEDPVQREGHYEQYF.

The table lists this clonotype with a few counts. The chain uses TRBV19 and TRBJ2-5; 9 bases are shared with TRBD1. The CDR3 covers 15 residues. From germline, CDR1 is LNHDA and CDR2 SQIVND (reference sequence). The V and J ends lost 3 bases and 7 bases, in that order; junction bases with no gene match: 9. The DNA of the CDR3 is TGTGCCAGTAGTATTGGGACAGGGAAAGGGGCGACCCAGTACTTC. It encodes CASSIGTGKGATQYF.

In this sample, this clonotype turned up many times. The rearrangement uses TRBV15 and TRBJ1-1; tentative D call: TRBD1 (6 bases). The CDR3 has 15 residues. Germline V CDR1 and CDR2: LNHNV, YYDKDF (reference sequence). V was pared by 3 bases and J by 0 bases, with 11 bases between. The CDR3 bases are TGTGCCACCAGCAGGGCGGGACAATTGAACACTGAAGCTTTCTTT. Translation gives CATSRAGQLNTEAFF.

At least ten counts were recorded for this clonotype. The chain recombines TRBV11-1 with TRBJ2-7, with unresolved D. The CDR3 contains 13 residues. Per germline, CDR1 SGHAT and CDR2 FQDESV (reference sequence). The V end was cut by 2 bases, the J end by 3 bases, with 8 bases between. The CDR3 here is CASSLNTNYEQYF. The CDR3 DNA reads as TGTGCCAGCAGCTTAAACACCAACTACGAGCAGTACTTC.

This chain connects TRBV5-6 to TRBJ2-7; 8 nucleotides match TRBD2. The germline gives CDR1 SGHDT, CDR2 YYEEEE. The CDR3 runs 14 residues. V lost 2 bases, J lost 6 bases, and 7 bases stayed unmatched. The CDR3 sequence: CASSLGGRYGEQYF. For the CDR3, the DNA is TGTGCCAGCAGCTTAGGCGGGAGGTATGGCGAGCAGTACTTC. Looking up the rest from reference TRBV5-6 and TRBJ2-7 gives the full variable domain: DAGVTQSPTHLIKTRGQQVTLRCSPKSGHDTVSWYQQALGQGPQFIFQYYEEEERQRGNFPDRFSGHQFPNYSSELNVNALLLGDSALYLCASSLGGRYGEQYFGPGTRLTVT.

J is TRBJ2-2 and V is TRBV12-3 or TRBV12-4; D remains ambiguous. Trimming took off 6 bases at V and 1 base at J, with 6 bases between the two ends. The CDR3 has 13 amino acids. The CDR3 DNA follows: TGTGCCAGCAGCAATTTGAACACCGGGGAGCTGTTTTTT. This sequence encodes CASSNLNTGELFF.

In its sample, this clonotype was seen many times. The chain employs TRBV6-1 and TRBJ2-7; 12 bases are a match to TRBD2. The germline V gene encodes CDR1 MNHNS and CDR2 SASEGT. Unmatched junction bases numbered 9, after V lost 5 bases and J lost 4 bases. This CDR3 contains 16 residues. In DNA, the CDR3 is TGTGCCAGCAGTCCCGGACTAGCGGGGATGAAGTACGAGCAGTACTTC. Its translation is CASSPGLAGMKYEQYF.

The sample holds many counts of this clonotype. The rearrangement links TRBV7-2 to TRBJ1-2; D is perhaps TRBD1 (5 bases). CDR1 is SGHTA and CDR2 is FQGNSA in the germline V gene. Between the trimmed V and J ends, which lost 6 bases and 6 bases, there was a span of 8 bases. The CDR3 spans 11 residues. The CDR3 loop reads CASSLGDGYTF. The CDR3 DNA reads as TGTGCCAGCAGTCTGGGGGATGGCTACACCTTC.

This clonotype was picked up many times. The gene calls are TRBV20-1 and TRBJ2-5, with D hard to call. Germline V lookup: CDR1 DFQATT, CDR2 SNEGSKA (reference sequence). Deletions cut 3 bases from V and 9 bases from J, with 8 bases between. The CDR3 consists of 10 residues. The chain's CDR3 is CSASGGAQYF. Written as DNA, the CDR3 is TGCAGTGCTAGTGGTGGGGCCCAGTACTTC.

The sample holds a few counts of this clonotype. The gene calls are TRBV4-1 and TRBJ2-1; 7 positions agree with TRBD2. V lost 7 bases and J lost 4; bases outside the gene matches: 7. The CDR3 is 14 residues long. From germline, CDR1 is MGHRA and CDR2 YSYEKL. The CDR3 spells CASTPRELYNEQFF. In nucleotides, the CDR3 is TGCGCCAGCACTCCGCGGGAGTTGTACAATGAGCAGTTCTTC.

On this clonotype: A read error may be the cause here, since a much bigger clone is one base away. The CDR3 sequence is CASSPARAPEKLFF. The CDR3 DNA is TGTGCCAGCAGTCCCGCCCGGGCTCCGGAAAAACTGTTTTTT. This chain links TRBV28 with TRBJ1-4; D is uncertain. The CDR3 contains 14 residues. V was cut by 5 bases and J by 8 bases, with 15 bases left in between. CDR1 and CDR2 from the germline V gene are MDHEN and SYDVKM.

This clonotype was found many times. The genes are TRBV6-2 or TRBV6-3 and TRBJ2-7; a possible D gene is TRBD1 (6 bases). With 2 bases removed from V and 3 bases from J, the gap between germline ends came to 8 bases. This CDR3 comprises 13 residues. CDR1 MNHEY and CDR2 SVGEGT come from the germline V gene. CDR3 residues: CASSYGDNYEQYF. DNA of the CDR3: TGTGCCAGCAGTTACGGGGACAACTACGAGCAGTACTTC.

This clonotype was seen a few times. This chain connects TRBV7-2 to TRBJ2-3; 8 bases are shared with TRBD1. Germline V lookup: CDR1 SGHTA, CDR2 FQGNSA. This CDR3 contains 13 residues. The J segment lost 5 bases and the V segment lost 5 bases, leaving 3 bases of the junction unmatched. DNA for the CDR3: TGTGCCAGCAGCGAGGGACAGGAAGATACGCAGTATTTT. This translates into CASSEGQEDTQYF.

This clonotype was counted many times. This chain links TRBV30 with TRBJ2-5; a weak D match, TRBD1 (6 bases). Germline CDR1 GTSNPN, CDR2 SVGIG (reference sequence). The V gene lost 2 bases and the J gene lost 5 bases, with 9 bases spanning the gap. The CDR3 is 12 amino acids. Here the CDR3 DNA reads TGTGCCTGGAGTCCAGGGGTGGAGACCCAGTACTTC. Translation gives CAWSPGVETQYF.

This clonotype was observed at least ten times. The V gene is TRBV3-2, the J gene TRBJ1-5. TRBV3-2 is a documented pseudogene. The CDR3 contains 15 residues. In DNA, the CDR3 is TGTGCCAGCAGCCAAGCAGGGCCGTCAAATCAGCCCCAGCATTTT. This sequence encodes CASSQAGPSNQPQHF.

In its sample, this clonotype was seen many times. CDR3 in DNA: TGTGCCAGCAGTGAAGGGGTGGTGGCCGGCGACGCCAAAAACATTCAGTACTTC. This encodes CASSEGVVAGDAKNIQYF. The chain joins TRBV6-1 to TRBJ2-4; D remains unclear. V was clipped by 1 base and J by 1 base, with 17 bases between them. The CDR3 is 18 amino acids. The germline gives CDR1 MNHNS, CDR2 SASEGT.

In its sample, this clonotype was seen a few times. The V call is TRBV7-9, the J call TRBJ2-2, with TRBD2 matching over 11 bases. Germline loops: CDR1 SEHNR, CDR2 FQNEAQ (reference sequence). The CDR3 has 16 amino acids. V trimming: 5 bases; J trimming: 0 bases; junction bases outside the gene matches: 2. The DNA for the CDR3 is TGTGCCAGCAGCCCGACTAGCGGGGCGAACACCGGGGAGCTGTTTTTT. It yields the protein CASSPTSGANTGELFF.

The chain combines TRBV2 with TRBJ2-5; the D gene could be TRBD1 or TRBD2 (5 bases each). The better agreement between TRBJ2-1 and the DNA end casts doubt on the J call. The CDR3 runs to 16 residues. Germline CDR1 reads SNHLY; CDR2 reads FYNNEI. The CDR3 reads CASIVRSGPLDNEQFF. CDR3 coding DNA: TGTGCCAGCATTGTGCGGTCGGGACCCCTTGACAATGAGCAGTTCTTC.

The chain employs TRBV9 and TRBJ1-1; the D is unclear. The germline V gene encodes CDR1 SGDLS and CDR2 YYNGEE. The CDR3 extends over 14 amino acids. The V gene lost 0 bases and the J gene lost 1 base, with 7 bases spanning the gap. In DNA form, the CDR3 reads TGTGCCAGCAGCGTAGACGGAGAGAACACTGAAGCTTTCTTT. This translates into CASSVDGENTEAFF.

The gene calls are TRBV6-2 or TRBV6-3 and TRBJ2-1, with 11 positions matching TRBD2. V lost 8 bases to trimming and J lost 7 bases; unmatched junction nucleotides: 10. Germline loops: CDR1 MNHEY, CDR2 SVGEGT. The CDR3 loop spans 15 amino acids. The CDR3 loop is CASGLPGLAENEQFF. The CDR3 DNA reads TGTGCCAGCGGGTTGCCGGGACTAGCGGAGAATGAGCAGTTCTTC.

This clonotype was observed once. Possible read error: a much larger clone is one base away. The V call is TRBV24-1, the J call TRBJ2-4; 11 nucleotides align to TRBD2. CDR1 is KGHDR and CDR2 is SFDVKD in the germline V gene. The CDR3 spans 18 residues. Trimming removed 4 bases from V and 0 bases from J; junction bases left unmatched: 7. CDR3: CATSDSWTSGLAKNIQYF. CDR3 nucleotides: TGTGCCACCAGTGACTCCTGGACTAGCGGGCTAGCCAAAAACATTCAGTACTTC.

This clonotype was seen ten or more times. This chain joins TRBV12-3 or TRBV12-4 and TRBJ1-2, with a tentative D call TRBD1 (6 bases). Trimming removed 7 bases at V and 7 bases at J, with 13 bases between. This CDR3 is 12 amino acids long. The CDR3 DNA reads as TGTGCCAGCACCACAGGGACCTTTGGCTACACCTTC. It yields the protein CASTTGTFGYTF.

The chain is built from TRBV6-2 or TRBV6-3 and TRBJ2-7; 11 bases agree with TRBD2. Germline V gives CDR1 MNHEY, CDR2 SVGEGT. This CDR3 is built from 16 residues. J gave up 1 base and V 6 bases, and 8 bases lay outside the gene matches. CDR3: CASREGLAGYSYEQYF. The CDR3 nucleotides read TGTGCCAGCAGAGAAGGACTAGCGGGTTATTCCTACGAGCAGTACTTC.

This clonotype was found once. With a far larger clone one base away, a read error is the likely cause. Here the CDR3 omits its conserved ending phenylalanine or tryptophan, so a read error is the likely source. The chain couples TRBV6-2 or TRBV6-3 to TRBJ1-1; D unclear. Germline-derived CDR1 and CDR2 are MNHEY and SVGEGT. V gave up 8 bases and J gave up 0 bases, with 7 bases separating them. The CDR3 runs to 12 residues. The CDR3, as DNA: TGTGCCAGCTCGATGCTGAACACTGAAGCTTTCCTT. Its translation: CASSMLNTEAFL.

This clonotype has at least ten counts. The rearrangement joins TRBV2 to TRBJ2-2; D is undetermined. Germline V lookup: CDR1 SNHLY, CDR2 FYNNEI. Trimming took 1 base from V and 5 from J, leaving 11 bases between them. The CDR3 is 15 amino acids. The CDR3 coding sequence is TGTGCCAGCAGTGAAGAGTACAGCGCAACCGGGGAGCTGTTTTTT. This translates into CASSEEYSATGELFF.

The J gene is TRBJ1-4, the V gene TRBV10-3; D is perhaps TRBD1 (5 bases). Trimming stripped 2 bases from V and 7 bases from J, with 14 bases between. This CDR3 spans 15 amino acids. CDR1 is ENHRY, CDR2 SYGVKD, per germline. CDR3 in amino acids: CAISENSGVAEKLFF. The CDR3 DNA is TGTGCCATCAGTGAGAATTCGGGGGTCGCTGAAAAACTGTTTTTT.